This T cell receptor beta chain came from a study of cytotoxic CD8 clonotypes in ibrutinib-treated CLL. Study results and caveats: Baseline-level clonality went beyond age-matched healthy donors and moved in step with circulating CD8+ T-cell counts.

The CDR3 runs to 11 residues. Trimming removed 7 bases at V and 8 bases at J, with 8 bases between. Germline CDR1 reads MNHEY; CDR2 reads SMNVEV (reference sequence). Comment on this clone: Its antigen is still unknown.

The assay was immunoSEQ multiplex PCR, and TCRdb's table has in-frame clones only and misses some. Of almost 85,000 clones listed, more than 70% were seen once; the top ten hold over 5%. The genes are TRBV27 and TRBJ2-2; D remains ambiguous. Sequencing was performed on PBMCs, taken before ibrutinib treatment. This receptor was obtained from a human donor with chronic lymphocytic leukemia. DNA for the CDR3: TGTGCCAGCACCACTTCAGGGGAGCTGTTTTTT. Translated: CASTTSGELFF.